Following are 27 T cell receptor beta chains from one sample sequenced in a study of shared clonotypes between healthy human individuals. The assay was immunoSEQ multiplex PCR, and TCRdb's table has in-frame clones only and misses some. The sample includes roughly 96,000 clones, approximately 44% of them seen just once. The specimen was PBMCs. The receptors were gathered from a woman in her thirties or forties in good health. Some clones in this sample may be carry-over from other donors' samples.

A few counts support this clone. The J gene is TRBJ2-7, the V gene TRBV4-2; a possible D gene is TRBD2 (6 bases). Between the trimmed V and J ends, which lost 2 bases and 3 bases, there was a span of 11 bases. The CDR3 is 14 amino acids. Germline CDR1 reads LGHNA; CDR2 reads YNFKEQ. The CDR3 region is CASSQQSGLYEQYF. The CDR3 DNA follows: TGTGCCAGCAGCCAACAGAGCGGGCTCTACGAGCAGTACTTC.

This chain connects TRBV2 to TRBJ2-6, with 8 nucleotides matching TRBD2. V shed 8 bases, J shed 2 bases, and the junction held 8 bases outside the gene matches. Germline V gives CDR1 SNHLY, CDR2 FYNNEI. This CDR3 is built from 16 residues. The chain's CDR3 is CASLREGGPGANVLTF. CDR3 in DNA: TGTGCCAGCCTTCGGGAGGGGGGACCTGGGGCCAACGTCCTGACTTTC. Complete variable domain (other parts from reference TRBV2 and TRBJ2-6): EPEVTQTPSHQVTQMGQEVILRCVPISNHLYFYWYRQILGQKVEFLVSFYNNEISEKSEIFDDQFSVERPDGSNFTLKIRSTKLEDSAMYFCASLREGGPGANVLTFGAGSRLTVL.

This chain joins TRBV28 and TRBJ1-5; D is ambiguous. The CDR3 has 13 residues. Germline-derived CDR1 and CDR2 are MDHEN and SYDVKM. The ends were cut back, 4 bases at V and 5 bases at J, with 9 bases in the middle. DNA of the CDR3: TGTGCCAGCAGTTCCCTCACATATCAGCCCCAGCATTTT. Translated: CASSSLTYQPQHF.

This clone has at least ten counts. The chain combines TRBV7-2 with TRBJ1-1; D may be TRBD1 (5 bases). There are 15 residues in the CDR3. From germline, CDR1 is SGHTA and CDR2 FQGNSA. Trimming shortened V by 4 bases and J by 6 bases, and 18 bases separated the two germline ends. The CDR3 nucleotides are TGTGCCAGCAGCTCCGGAGGGGTGTTGCGCGCTGAAGCTTTCTTT. Its translation: CASSSGGVLRAEAFF. The entire variable domain, with the rest obtained from reference TRBV7-2 and TRBJ1-1, is as follows: GAGVSQSPSNKVTEKGKDVELRCDPISGHTALYWYRQSLGQGLEFLIYFQGNSAPDKSGLPSDRFSAERTGGSVSTLTIQRTQQEDSAVYLCASSSGGVLRAEAFFGQGTRLTVV.

This chain links TRBV6-5 with TRBJ2-4; 8 nucleotides agree with TRBD2. CDR3 length equals 16 residues. Trimming removed 0 bases from V and 5 bases from J; junction bases left unmatched: 6. Germline CDR1 and CDR2: MNHEY and SVGAGI. The CDR3 bases are TGTGCCAGCAGTTACTCCCACACTAGCGGACAAAACATTCAGTACTTC. Protein product: CASSYSHTSGQNIQYF.

This clone has more than one count but fewer than ten. The genes are TRBV5-1 and TRBJ1-2; maybe TRBD1 (5 bases). Trimming pared 4 bases from V and 5 bases from J, leaving 15 bases between. The CDR3 runs to 14 residues. Germline V gives CDR1 SGHRS, CDR2 YFSETQ. CDR3 sequence: CASSPGTVVYGYTF. The CDR3 DNA follows: TGCGCCAGCAGCCCAGGGACGGTGGTATATGGCTACACCTTC.

This clone turned up a few times. One end of the junction varies from germline; a read error may be responsible. The chain has TRBV6-1 and TRBJ1-2; D remains unclear. CDR1 is MNHNS and CDR2 is SASEGT in the germline V gene. The CDR3 totals 15 residues. CDR3 sequence (DNA): TGTGCCATCAGTGAGAGGCAGCCCGCTGGCTATGGCTACACCTTC. Residues: CAISERQPAGYGYTF.

This clone came up a few times. This rearrangement joins TRBV6-5 to TRBJ2-3; D may be TRBD2 (6 bases). In germline, CDR1 is MNHEY, CDR2 SVGAGI. This CDR3 is built from 15 residues. The germline V and J ends were trimmed by 5 bases and 6 bases, with 18 bases remaining between them. This CDR3 reads CASSKLAPPSDTQYF. Written as DNA, the CDR3 is TGTGCCAGCAGTAAACTAGCACCCCCCTCGGATACGCAGTATTTT.

This clone was seen repeatedly, ten times or more. The V and J genes are TRBV29-1 and TRBJ1-1; TRBD1 might be the D (5 bases). V lost 4 bases and J lost 6, with 12 bases in between. Germline CDR1 and CDR2: SQVTM and ANQGSEA. CDR3 size: 12 residues. The CDR3 spells CSVAGGIAEAFF. CDR3 in DNA: TGCAGCGTTGCCGGGGGAATCGCTGAAGCTTTCTTT.

CDR3 sequence reads: CAWLAGPYNEQFF. CDR3 coding DNA: TGTGCCTGGCTAGCGGGACCCTACAATGAGCAGTTCTTC. This chain joins TRBV30 and TRBJ2-1, with 9 bases matching TRBD2. The CDR3 is made up of 13 amino acids. Looked up from germline, CDR1 is GTSNPN and CDR2 is SVGIG (reference sequence). Unmatched junction bases numbered 1, after V lost 5 bases and J lost 2 bases.

As concerns this clone: The likely explanation is a read error, given a far larger clone one base away. This sequence joins TRBV4-2 and TRBJ1-2; 7 bases match TRBD1. Germline loops: CDR1 LGHNA, CDR2 YNFKEQ. Trimming at V came to 4 bases and at J to 7 bases, leaving 12 bases not matched to a gene. The CDR3 has 15 residues. CDR3 coding DNA: TGTGCCAGCAGCCGACCAGACAGGGAGGTCGTTGGCTACACCTTC. It translates to CASSRPDREVVGYTF.

Notes on this clone: A much larger clone sits a single nucleotide away, making a read error possible. V is TRBV29-1 and J is TRBJ2-1; 10 bases are a match to TRBD2. The CDR3 sequence is 15 residues long. Trimming took 5 bases from V and 3 from J; bases not matched to a gene: 7. Germline values: CDR1 SQVTM, CDR2 ANQGSEA. The CDR3 nucleotides are TGCAGCGTTACCCTAGCGGGAGAGAACTACAATGAGCAGTTCTTC. Its translation: CSVTLAGENYNEQFF.

V gene TRBV29-1 combines with J gene TRBJ2-7; D is perhaps TRBD2 (6 bases). V lost 4 bases and J 3 bases, leaving 13 bases between the germline ends. The V gene's germline CDR1 is SQVTM and CDR2 ANQGSEA. This CDR3 is built from 13 residues. The CDR3 here is CSVGTGSLYEQYF. In DNA, the CDR3 is TGCAGCGTTGGCACCGGGAGCCTCTACGAGCAGTACTTC.

This clone showed up just once. This CDR3 fails to terminate in the conserved phenylalanine or tryptophan, so it likely reflects a read error. The chain has TRBV4-2 and TRBJ2-2, with D unresolved. The germline V and J ends were trimmed by 0 bases and 8 bases, with 19 bases remaining between them. Germline-derived CDR1 and CDR2 are LGHNA and YNFKEQ. This CDR3 contains 17 residues. The CDR3: CASSQEGGCPSAGELFS. In DNA form, the CDR3 reads TGTGCCAGCAGCCAAGAGGGTGGCTGTCCGAGTGCTGGGGAGCTGTTTTCT.

This clone appeared a single time. The chain carries TRBV28 and TRBJ2-1, with D unclear. The V gene lost 3 bases and the J gene lost 4 bases, with 7 bases spanning the gap. Germline values: CDR1 MDHEN, CDR2 SYDVKM. The CDR3 is made up of 13 amino acids. The CDR3 DNA sequence: TGTGCCAGCAGTTTTGTGGGGTACAATGAGCAGTTCTTC. This encodes CASSFVGYNEQFF.

In regard to this clone: Since a far larger clone is one base different, this is likely a read error. Other DNA sequences of this sample code for an identical CDR3. The chain couples TRBV6-4 to TRBJ1-2; D ambiguous. This CDR3 is built from 12 residues. V lost 4 bases to trimming and J lost 7 bases, with 10 bases between them. Germline CDR1 reads MRHNA; CDR2 reads SNTAGT. CDR3 amino acids: CASSARMGGYTF. DNA of the CDR3: TGTGCCAGCAGTGCCAGGATGGGTGGCTACACCTTC.

A note on this clone: This likely traces to a read error, being one base from a far larger clone. It is unclear where the CDR3 begins or ends on the DNA, so no DNA is shown, and the CDR3 is as TCRdb lists it. This chain uses TRBV1 with TRBJ1-2. TRBV1 is a pseudogene segment. The CDR3 is 16 residues long, counting both termini. This chain's CDR3 is CTSSQDRAASNYGCTF.

This clone was counted many times. The genes are TRBV7-9 and TRBJ2-2; a weak D match, TRBD1 (5 bases). The CDR3 totals 15 residues. V lost 6 bases and J lost 5, with 16 bases in between. Germline lookup yields CDR1 SEHNR and CDR2 FQNEAQ (reference sequence). The CDR3 bases are TGTGCCAGCAGTCATGATACGCCAGGGACCGGGGAGCTGTTTTTT. Amino acid sequence: CASSHDTPGTGELFF.

Only a few counts were recorded for this clone. The rearrangement uses TRBV5-1 and TRBJ1-1, with no clear D. CDR1 SGHRS and CDR2 YFSETQ come from the germline V gene. Trimming pared 5 bases from V and 5 bases from J, leaving 10 bases between. There are 12 residues in the CDR3. CDR3 in amino acids: CASRWGETEAFF. The CDR3, as DNA: TGCGCCAGCAGGTGGGGTGAGACTGAAGCTTTCTTT.

DNA for the CDR3: TGTGCTAGTGGTACGATCTCACCGGGACTAGCGGGAGGGGAGCAGTACTTC. Its protein product is CASGTISPGLAGGEQYF. The chain links TRBV12-5 to TRBJ2-5; 16 positions match TRBD2. V shed 5 bases and J 11 bases; nucleotides not matched to a gene: 14. Germline values: CDR1 LGHNT, CDR2 FRNRAP. The length of the CDR3 is 17 residues.

For this clone: This sequence is one base from a far larger clone and is likely a read error. V is TRBV7-9 and J is TRBJ2-7; 10 bases align to TRBD2. This CDR3 region has 15 residues. The germline CDR1 and CDR2 sequences are SEHNR and FQNEAQ (reference sequence). This CDR3 reads CASSTPSGSSHEQYF. CDR3 in DNA: TGTGCCAGCAGCACCCCTAGCGGGAGCTCCCACGAGCAGTACTTC.

Only a few counts were recorded for this clone. The chain couples TRBV29-1 to TRBJ2-7; 7 bases match TRBD2. The V and J ends lost 4 bases and 4 bases, in that order; junction bases with no gene match: 13. This CDR3 region has 15 residues. Germline CDR1 reads SQVTM; CDR2 reads ANQGSEA. The CDR3 sequence: CSVGGLRRERYEQYF. CDR3 DNA: TGCAGCGTTGGGGGCCTTAGGCGGGAGAGATACGAGCAGTACTTC.

This clone came up a few times. The V gene is TRBV18, the J gene TRBJ1-2; D gene ambiguous. Between the trimmed V and J ends, which lost 6 bases and 2 bases, there was a span of 10 bases. This CDR3 is built from 13 residues. Germline V gene sequence: CDR1 KGHSH, CDR2 LQKENI. CDR3 bases: TGTGCCAGCTCCGGTGGGCAAAACTATGGCTACACCTTC. It encodes CASSGGQNYGYTF.

The chain has TRBV7-9 and TRBJ2-5; TRBD1 matches at 9 bases. This CDR3 is 15 amino acids long. V lost 2 bases to trimming and J lost 2 bases; unmatched junction nucleotides: 3. Per the germline V gene, CDR1 is SEHNR and CDR2 is FQNEAQ (reference sequence). CDR3 residues: CASSLSGQGQETQYF. The CDR3 nucleotides are TGTGCCAGCAGCTTATCTGGACAGGGGCAAGAGACCCAGTACTTC.

The chain carries TRBV30 and TRBJ1-1; D is unclear. The length of the CDR3 is 13 residues. V shed 3 bases and J shed 8 bases, with 16 bases lying between them. Germline V gives CDR1 GTSNPN, CDR2 SVGIG (reference sequence). CDR3 region: CAWRRNGVMEAFF. In DNA form, the CDR3 reads TGTGCCTGGAGGAGAAACGGGGTTATGGAAGCTTTCTTT.

The chain couples TRBV28 to TRBJ1-2, with 8 bases that match TRBD1. CDR3 length equals 13 residues. The trim removed 5 bases at V and 4 bases at J, leaving 3 bases unmatched. Germline CDR1 and CDR2: MDHEN and SYDVKM. CDR3 protein: CASSRTGLYGYTF. CDR3 nucleotide sequence: TGTGCCAGCAGTCGGACAGGGCTCTATGGCTACACCTTC.

In nucleotides, the CDR3 is TGTGCCAGCAGTCCGGGGGCTGACTCCTACAATGAGCAGTTCTTC. It encodes CASSPGADSYNEQFF. The V and J genes are TRBV6-4 and TRBJ2-1, with D perhaps being TRBD1 or TRBD2 (6 bases each). V lost 5 bases, J lost 0 bases, and 11 bases lay in between. The CDR3 spans 15 residues. Germline V gives CDR1 MRHNA, CDR2 SNTAGT.